This T cell receptor (beta chain) was obtained from a study of T cell responses to AZD1222 COVID-19 vaccine. Broader study findings: The donor group comprised mostly white British people and more females; the analysis possibly underestimated clonal diversity.

V lost 6 bases and J 4 bases, leaving 16 bases between the germline ends. Germline V gene data show CDR1 as SQVTM and CDR2 as ANQGSEA. This CDR3 region has 13 residues. For this clone: Its antigen is still unknown.

Measured with immunoSEQ multiplex PCR; TCRdb has only the in-frame clones, and not every one. The table shows approximately 76,000 clones, with about nine tenths occurring only once. This TCR was sampled from an adult in good health. Here the sequenced sample was peripheral blood, taken on day 0 of MenACWY control vaccination. The rearrangement joins TRBV29-1 to TRBJ2-7, with D tentatively TRBD2 (6 bases). CDR3 nucleotide sequence: TGCAGCGTCCGCCGGGACTCCCAATACGAGCAGTACTTC. Translated: CSVRRDSQYEQYF.